The T cell receptor (beta chain) under discussion was sequenced for a study of blood T cell repertoires in COVID-19. Turning to the study itself: Researchers got acute and convalescent COVID-19 samples from the United States, Italy and Spain. In each case, the material was cDNA or gDNA derived from T cells, B-cell-depleted T cells, or PBMCs.

Original data processing: By means of reference gene primer amplification, nucleated cell counts were estimated. The table came from immunoSEQ multiplex PCR; TCRdb's copy has only in-frame clones and leaves some out. For V, J and clone size, that table is used; D and trimming come from the DNA. The data contain around 120,000 clones, around 80% of them seen just once; the ten biggest clones take up under 2.5%. Sequences were obtained from peripheral blood. The source is a man between 65 and 80 years old with acute or convalescent COVID-19.

CDR3 protein: CASSPPGAGMNTEAFF. Here the CDR3 DNA reads TGTGCCAGTAGTCCTCCAGGCGCAGGAATGAACACTGAAGCTTTCTTT. V is TRBV19 and J is TRBJ1-1; D call uncertain. The germline V and J ends were trimmed by 5 bases and 0 bases, with 16 bases remaining between them. CDR3 size: 16 residues. CDR1 LNHDA and CDR2 SQIVND come from the germline V gene (reference sequence).